The text below deals with one TCR beta chain. The length of the CDR3 is 15 residues. Trimming removed 2 bases from V and 2 bases from J; junction bases left unmatched: 6. Germline values: CDR1 SGHKS, CDR2 YYEKEE (reference sequence). Clones were read by immunoSEQ multiplex PCR, and TCRdb kept only the in-frame ones, dropping some. The sample has about 100,000 clones, roughly 84% seen once; the top ten hold about 13%. These data come from a study of blood T cell repertoires in COVID-19. Study summary: Samples came from the United States, Italy and Spain, spanning acute and convalescent COVID-19.

Sequenced material: peripheral blood. The genes are TRBV5-5 and TRBJ2-7, with 8 bases that match TRBD1. This sequence was found in a human donor in a cohort sampled during active COVID-19. The CDR3 spells CASSLNGQGAYEQYF. The CDR3, as DNA: TGTGCCAGCAGCTTAAACGGACAGGGAGCCTACGAGCAGTACTTC. Combining the CDR3 with reference TRBV5-5 and TRBJ2-7 gives the whole variable domain DAGVTQSPTHLIKTRGQQVTLRCSPISGHKSVSWYQQVLGQGPQFIFQYYEKEERGRGNFPDRFSARQFPNYSSELNVNALLLGDSALYLCASSLNGQGAYEQYFGPGTRLTVT.